This TCR beta chain came from a study of human T cells and chemical hapten exposure. TCRdb re-derived calls from the RACE reads in MiXCR, one entry per CDR3 protein. The table shows 250,000 or so distinct CDR3 sequences, with approximately 8.4% occurring only once. Time point: pre-sensitization, week 0. As to treatment: therapeutic diphenylcyclopropenone sensitization with weekly scalp DPC. This clonotype was picked up a small number of times. The germline V gene has CDR1 SGDLS and CDR2 YYNGEE. The length of the CDR3 is 15 residues. The ends were cut back, 2 bases at V and 0 bases at J, with 9 bases in the middle.

This receptor was taken from a woman aged 40 to 55 with alopecia areata. Some clones in this sample may be carry-over from other donors' samples. The rearrangement joins TRBV9 to TRBJ2-1, with D perhaps TRBD2 (5 bases). This material consisted of whole blood, taken in connection with sensitization to the hapten diphenylcyclopropenone (DPC). The CDR3 bases are TGTGCCAGCAGCGTGCTGGGGAGCTCCTACAATGAGCAGTTCTTC. Its translation: CASSVLGSSYNEQFF.